The 11 T cell receptor beta chains listed next were all sequenced from one sample in a study of OX40 agonist ivuxolimab in advanced cancers. Only in-frame clones appear in the TCRdb table, and some are missing; sequencing was by immunoSEQ multiplex PCR. The sample lists 60,000 or so clones; 84% were seen once. This specimen was CD4+ or CD8+ T cells sorted from blood, taken in a trial of the OX40 agonist ivuxolimab. These receptors all come from an adult with an advanced solid tumor such as melanoma, head and neck, liver or kidney cancer.

This clone was recorded once. The CDR3 region has the DNA TGTGCCAGCTCACAATCCGGGGACAGCGCTAACTATGGCTACACCTTC. Protein product: CASSQSGDSANYGYTF. The chain recombines TRBV18 with TRBJ1-2, with 7 bases lining up with TRBD1. V gave up 4 bases and J gave up 0 bases; unmatched junction bases: 8. CDR1 and CDR2 (germline): KGHSH, LQKENI. This CDR3 is 16 amino acids long.

The chain recombines TRBV5-1 with TRBJ2-7; 11 nucleotides match TRBD2. The CDR3 runs to 16 residues. The V and J ends lost 4 bases and 2 bases, in that order; junction bases with no gene match: 8. Germline V gene lookup returns CDR1 SGHRS and CDR2 YFSETQ. The chain's CDR3 is CASSSGLGLAAYEQYF. Written as DNA, the CDR3 is TGCGCCAGCAGCAGTGGACTGGGACTAGCGGCCTACGAGCAGTACTTC.

The chain combines TRBV6-5 with TRBJ2-4; 8 bases align to TRBD1. Germline V CDR1 and CDR2: MNHEY, SVGAGI. The CDR3 covers 11 residues. The V segment lost 6 bases and the J segment 8 bases; nucleotides outside the gene matches: 0. CDR3 nucleotides: TGTGCCAGCAGGGACAGGGACATTCAGTACTTC. This translates into CASRDRDIQYF.

The DNA of the CDR3 is TGTGCCAGCAGTTCTCGACCTTACAATGAGCAGTTCTTC. It yields the protein CASSSRPYNEQFF. This chain joins TRBV6-6 and TRBJ2-1, with D unresolved. The CDR3 is 13 residues long. The germline V gene encodes CDR1 MNHNY and CDR2 SVGAGI (reference sequence). V lost 4 bases and J 4 bases, leaving 8 bases between the germline ends.

The chain recombines TRBV15 with TRBJ2-2, with D uncertain. V dropped 1 base and J dropped 6 bases, with 9 bases sitting between them. CDR3 length: 14 residues. Germline-derived CDR1 and CDR2 are LNHNV and YYDKDF (reference sequence). The CDR3 loop reads CATSRANMAGELFF. Here the CDR3 DNA reads TGTGCCACCAGCAGAGCCAATATGGCCGGGGAGCTGTTTTTT.

J is TRBJ2-3 and V is TRBV7-9; D may be TRBD1 (5 bases). The CDR3 extends over 17 amino acids. Germline-derived CDR1 and CDR2 are SEHNR and FQNEAQ (reference sequence). V lost 5 bases to trimming and J lost 3 bases, with 21 bases between them. CDR3: CASSALAFRVKTDTQYF. The CDR3 DNA is TGTGCCAGCAGCGCGCTCGCATTCAGGGTTAAGACAGATACGCAGTATTTT.

The genes are TRBV7-2 and TRBJ2-3; D is possibly TRBD1 (6 bases). The CDR3 extends over 14 amino acids. In germline, CDR1 is SGHTA, CDR2 FQGNSA. V lost 6 bases to trimming and J lost 0 bases, with 10 bases between them. CDR3 residues: CASRGQISTDTQYF. The CDR3 coding sequence is TGTGCCAGCAGAGGACAGATTAGCACAGATACGCAGTATTTT.

The chain links TRBV9 to TRBJ1-1; D remains unclear. V gave up 1 base and J gave up 1 base, with 5 bases separating them. In germline, CDR1 is SGDLS, CDR2 YYNGEE. The CDR3 sequence is 13 residues long. CDR3 nucleotides: TGTGCCAGCAGCGTACTCGGGAACACTGAAGCTTTCTTT. It yields the protein CASSVLGNTEAFF.

The chain recombines TRBV2 with TRBJ1-1; no reliable D call. Per the germline V gene, CDR1 is SNHLY and CDR2 is FYNNEI. CDR3 length equals 13 residues. V lost 4 bases and J lost 3, with 9 bases in between. This chain's CDR3 is CASSAYMDTEAFF. The CDR3 nucleotides are TGTGCCAGCAGTGCTTACATGGACACTGAAGCTTTCTTT.

The J gene is TRBJ2-7, the V gene TRBV4-3; 11 nucleotides align to TRBD2. Germline loops: CDR1 LGHNA, CDR2 YSLEER. This CDR3 is 15 amino acids long. The trim removed 0 bases at V and 7 bases at J, leaving 5 bases unmatched. The CDR3 loop is CASSQELAGVREQYF. In DNA, the CDR3 is TGCGCCAGCAGCCAAGAACTAGCGGGAGTACGGGAGCAGTACTTC.

The V call is TRBV14, the J call TRBJ2-2; 7 nucleotides agree with TRBD1. The length of the CDR3 is 15 residues. V lost 1 base and J lost 6; bases outside the gene matches: 5. Germline CDR1 and CDR2: SGHDN and FVKESK. CDR3 amino acids: CASSQGQGTPGELFF. The CDR3 DNA is TGTGCCAGCAGCCAAGGACAGGGTACCCCCGGGGAGCTGTTTTTT.